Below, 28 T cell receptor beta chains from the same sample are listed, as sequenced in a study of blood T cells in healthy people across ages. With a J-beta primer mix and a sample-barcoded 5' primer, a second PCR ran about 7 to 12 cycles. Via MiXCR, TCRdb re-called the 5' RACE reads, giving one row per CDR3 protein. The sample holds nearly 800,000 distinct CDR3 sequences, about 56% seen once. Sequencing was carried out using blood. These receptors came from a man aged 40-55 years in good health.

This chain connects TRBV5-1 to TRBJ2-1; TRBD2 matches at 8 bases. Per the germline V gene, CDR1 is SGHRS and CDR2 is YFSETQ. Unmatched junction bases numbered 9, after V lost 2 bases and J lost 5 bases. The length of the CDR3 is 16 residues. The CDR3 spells CASSFRAGAGNNEQFF. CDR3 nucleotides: TGCGCCAGCAGCTTTCGAGCGGGAGCAGGGAACAATGAGCAGTTCTTC.

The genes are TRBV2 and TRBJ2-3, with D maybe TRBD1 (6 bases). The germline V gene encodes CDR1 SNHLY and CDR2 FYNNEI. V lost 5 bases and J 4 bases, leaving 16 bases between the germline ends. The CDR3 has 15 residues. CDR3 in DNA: TGTGCCAGCAGTATAAGTCAGGGGAGCGCAGATACGCAGTATTTT. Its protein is CASSISQGSADTQYF.

CDR3 residues: CATSDPDGAGIEKLFF. The CDR3 DNA reads as TGTGCCACCAGTGATCCCGATGGGGCTGGAATCGAAAAACTGTTTTTT. J is TRBJ1-4 and V is TRBV24-1; D is possibly TRBD1 (5 bases). The CDR3 is made up of 16 amino acids. Per the germline V gene, CDR1 is KGHDR and CDR2 is SFDVKD. Between the trimmed V and J ends, which lost 3 bases and 8 bases, there was a span of 18 bases.

This CDR3 reads CASSYSGGVGANVLTF. The CDR3 DNA reads TGTGCCAGCAGTTACTCTGGAGGGGTTGGGGCCAACGTCCTGACTTTC. The chain has TRBV6-5 and TRBJ2-6; weak D call: TRBD2 (6 bases). The CDR3 consists of 16 residues. V dropped 0 bases and J dropped 3 bases, with 9 bases sitting between them. Per germline, CDR1 MNHEY and CDR2 SVGAGI.

This CDR3 is CSGSGQGYGYTF. CDR3 bases: TGCAGCGGATCCGGACAGGGTTATGGCTACACCTTC. The chain is built from TRBV29-1 and TRBJ1-2, with TRBD1 matching over 8 bases. Germline assignment: CDR1 SQVTM and CDR2 ANQGSEA. V dropped 7 bases and J dropped 5; count of bases not matched to a gene: 6. The length of the CDR3 is 12 residues.

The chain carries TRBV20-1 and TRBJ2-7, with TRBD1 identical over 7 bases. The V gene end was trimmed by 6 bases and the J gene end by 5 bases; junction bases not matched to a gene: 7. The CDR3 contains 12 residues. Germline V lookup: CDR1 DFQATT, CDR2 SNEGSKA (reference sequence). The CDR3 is CSAVQGSDEQYF. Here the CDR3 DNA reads TGCAGTGCAGTACAGGGGAGCGACGAGCAGTACTTC.

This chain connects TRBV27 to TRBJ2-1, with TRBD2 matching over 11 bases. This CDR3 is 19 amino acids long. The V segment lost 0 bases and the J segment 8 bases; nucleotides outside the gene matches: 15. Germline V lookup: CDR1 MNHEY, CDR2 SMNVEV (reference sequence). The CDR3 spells CASSLSRRLAGGTVDEQFF. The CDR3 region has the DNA TGTGCCAGCAGTTTATCTCGGCGGCTAGCGGGAGGAACAGTTGATGAGCAGTTCTTC.

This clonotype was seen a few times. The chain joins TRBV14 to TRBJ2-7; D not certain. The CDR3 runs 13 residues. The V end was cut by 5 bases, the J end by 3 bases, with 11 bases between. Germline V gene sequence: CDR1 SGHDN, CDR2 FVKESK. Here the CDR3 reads CASSASRGYEQYF. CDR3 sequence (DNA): TGTGCCAGCAGCGCCTCACGAGGCTACGAGCAGTACTTC.

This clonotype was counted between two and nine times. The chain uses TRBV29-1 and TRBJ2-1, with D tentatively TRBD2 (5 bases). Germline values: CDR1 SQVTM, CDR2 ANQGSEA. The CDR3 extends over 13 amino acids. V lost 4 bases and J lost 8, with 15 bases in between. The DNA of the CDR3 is TGCAGCGTTGTGTGGCGTAGCGTAGATGAGCAGTTCTTC. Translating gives CSVVWRSVDEQFF.

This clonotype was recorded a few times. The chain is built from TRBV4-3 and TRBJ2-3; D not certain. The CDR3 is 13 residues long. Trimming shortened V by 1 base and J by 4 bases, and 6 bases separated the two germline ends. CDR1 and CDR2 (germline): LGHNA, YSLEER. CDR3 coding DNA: TGCGCCAGCAGCCAAGTATGGGCAGATACGCAGTATTTT. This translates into CASSQVWADTQYF.

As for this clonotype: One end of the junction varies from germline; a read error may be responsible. The CDR3: CASSQPSGTAVSYEQNF. The CDR3 nucleotides are TGTGCCAGCAGCCAACCCTCCGGGACAGCCGTCTCCTACGAGCAGAACTTC. The chain couples TRBV5-8 to TRBJ2-7; 7 bases map to TRBD1. This CDR3 is built from 17 residues. Germline V gives CDR1 SGHTS, CDR2 YDEGEE.

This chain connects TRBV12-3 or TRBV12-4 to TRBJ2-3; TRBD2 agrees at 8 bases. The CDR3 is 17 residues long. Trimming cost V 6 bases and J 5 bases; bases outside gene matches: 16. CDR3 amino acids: CASSPGSGCGRRDTQYF. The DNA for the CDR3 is TGTGCCAGCAGCCCCGGCTCTGGCTGCGGGAGGAGAGATACGCAGTATTTT.

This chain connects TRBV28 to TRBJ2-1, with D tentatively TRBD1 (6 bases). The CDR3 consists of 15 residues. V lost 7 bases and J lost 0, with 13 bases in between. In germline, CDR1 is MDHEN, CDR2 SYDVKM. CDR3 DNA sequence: TGTGCCAGCATCGACGGGACACTCTCCTACAATGAGCAGTTCTTC. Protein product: CASIDGTLSYNEQFF.

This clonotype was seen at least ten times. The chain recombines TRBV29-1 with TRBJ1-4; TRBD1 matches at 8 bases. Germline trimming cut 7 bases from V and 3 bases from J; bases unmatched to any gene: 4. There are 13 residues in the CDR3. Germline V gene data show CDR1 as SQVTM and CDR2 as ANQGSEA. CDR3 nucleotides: TGCAGCGCCATACAGGGGGCTAATGAAAAACTGTTTTTT. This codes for CSAIQGANEKLFF.

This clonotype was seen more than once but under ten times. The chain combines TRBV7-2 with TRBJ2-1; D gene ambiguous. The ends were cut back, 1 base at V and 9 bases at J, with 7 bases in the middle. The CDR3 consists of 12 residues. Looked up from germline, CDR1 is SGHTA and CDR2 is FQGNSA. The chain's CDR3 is CASSLDRVEQFF. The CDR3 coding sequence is TGTGCCAGCAGCTTAGATAGGGTTGAGCAGTTCTTC.

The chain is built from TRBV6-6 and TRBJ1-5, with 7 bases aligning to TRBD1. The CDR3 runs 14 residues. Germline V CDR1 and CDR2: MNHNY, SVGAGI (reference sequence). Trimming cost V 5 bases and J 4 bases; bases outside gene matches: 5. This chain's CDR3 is CASSVDRWNQPQHF. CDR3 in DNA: TGTGCCAGCAGTGTGGACAGGTGGAATCAGCCCCAGCATTTT.

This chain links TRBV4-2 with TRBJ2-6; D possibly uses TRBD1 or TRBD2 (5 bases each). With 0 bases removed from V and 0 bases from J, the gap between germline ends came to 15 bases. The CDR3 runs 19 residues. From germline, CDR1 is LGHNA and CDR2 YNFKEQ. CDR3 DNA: TGTGCCAGCAGCCAAGATCGAGTGGGACGGACCTCTGGGGCCAACGTCCTGACTTTC. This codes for CASSQDRVGRTSGANVLTF.

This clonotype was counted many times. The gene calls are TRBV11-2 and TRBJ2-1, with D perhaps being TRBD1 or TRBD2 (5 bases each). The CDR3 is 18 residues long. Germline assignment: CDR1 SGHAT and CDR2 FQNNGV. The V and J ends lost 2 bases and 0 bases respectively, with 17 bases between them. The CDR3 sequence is CASSLKITGPSSYNEQFF. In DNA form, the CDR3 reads TGTGCCAGCAGCTTAAAGATTACGGGACCGAGCTCCTACAATGAGCAGTTCTTC.

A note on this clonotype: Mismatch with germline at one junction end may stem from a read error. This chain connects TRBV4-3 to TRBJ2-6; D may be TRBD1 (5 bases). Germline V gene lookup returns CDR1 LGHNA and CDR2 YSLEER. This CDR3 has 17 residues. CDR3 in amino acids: CASSLTASGYGANVPTF. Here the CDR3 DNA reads TGCGCCAGCAGCCTAACCGCCTCAGGGTATGGGGCCAACGTCCCGACTTTC.

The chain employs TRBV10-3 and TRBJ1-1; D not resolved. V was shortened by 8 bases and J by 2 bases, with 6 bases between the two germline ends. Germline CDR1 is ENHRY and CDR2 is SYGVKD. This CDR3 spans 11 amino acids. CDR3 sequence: CAIGKNTEAFF. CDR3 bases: TGTGCCATCGGTAAAAACACTGAAGCTTTCTTT.

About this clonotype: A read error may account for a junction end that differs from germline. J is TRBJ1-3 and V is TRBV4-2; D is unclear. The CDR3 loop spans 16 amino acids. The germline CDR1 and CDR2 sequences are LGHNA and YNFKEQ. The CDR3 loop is CPSSQAGLQIGNTIYF. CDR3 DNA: TGTCCCAGCAGCCAAGCGGGTCTGCAGATCGGAAACACCATATATTTT.

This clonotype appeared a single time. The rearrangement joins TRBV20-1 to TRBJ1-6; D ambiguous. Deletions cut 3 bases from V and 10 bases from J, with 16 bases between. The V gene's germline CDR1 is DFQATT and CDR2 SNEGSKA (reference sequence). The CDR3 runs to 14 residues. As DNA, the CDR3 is TGCAGTGCTAGGGATCCTTTGCAACAATCACCCCTCCACTTT. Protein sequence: CSARDPLQQSPLHF.

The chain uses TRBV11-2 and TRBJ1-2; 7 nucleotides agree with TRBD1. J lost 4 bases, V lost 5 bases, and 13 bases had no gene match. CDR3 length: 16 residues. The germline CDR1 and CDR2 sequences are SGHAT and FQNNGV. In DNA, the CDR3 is TGTGCCAGCAGCCACCTACGAGGGGGCAGGGGCTATGGCTACACCTTC. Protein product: CASSHLRGGRGYGYTF.

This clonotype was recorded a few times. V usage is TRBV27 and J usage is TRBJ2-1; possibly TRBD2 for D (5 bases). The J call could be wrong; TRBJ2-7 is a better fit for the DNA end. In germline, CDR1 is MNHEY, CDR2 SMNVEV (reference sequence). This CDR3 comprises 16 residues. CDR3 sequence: CAECFPAGRSYNEQYF. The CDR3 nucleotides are TGTGCCGAGTGCTTCCCGGCGGGTAGATCCTACAATGAGCAGTACTTC.

The CDR3 nucleotides read TGCAGCGTTGACCAGAGGGGGGACAATGAGCAGTTCTTC. Its protein product is CSVDQRGDNEQFF. The chain joins TRBV29-1 to TRBJ2-1; TRBD1 or TRBD2 may be the D gene (6 bases each). CDR1 SQVTM and CDR2 ANQGSEA come from the germline V gene. CDR3 length equals 13 residues. The germline V and J ends were trimmed by 3 bases and 5 bases, with 11 bases remaining between them.

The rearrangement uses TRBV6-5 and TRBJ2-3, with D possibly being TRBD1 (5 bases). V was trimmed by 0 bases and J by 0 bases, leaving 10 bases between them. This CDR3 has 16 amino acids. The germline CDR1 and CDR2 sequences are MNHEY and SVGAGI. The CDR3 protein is CASSYSTATSTDTQYF. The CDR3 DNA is TGTGCCAGCAGTTACTCGACAGCAACTAGCACAGATACGCAGTATTTT.

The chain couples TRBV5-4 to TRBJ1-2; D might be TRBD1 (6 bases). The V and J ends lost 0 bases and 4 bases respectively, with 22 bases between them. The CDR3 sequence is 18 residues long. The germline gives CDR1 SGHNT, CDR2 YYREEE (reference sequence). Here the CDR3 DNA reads TGTGCCAGCAGCTTGGTTGGGGGCGCCGGCGTGAGGGGCTATGGCTACACCTTC. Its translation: CASSLVGGAGVRGYGYTF.

The CDR3 nucleotides read TGTGCCAGCAGCTTAAATCAGTATGGCTACACCTTC. Translating gives CASSLNQYGYTF. The gene calls are TRBV7-9 and TRBJ1-2; unclear D gene. From germline, CDR1 is SEHNR and CDR2 FQNEAQ (reference sequence). CDR3 length: 12 residues. V dropped 2 bases and J dropped 5 bases, with 6 bases sitting between them. The full variable domain, rest sourced from reference TRBV7-9 and TRBJ1-2, is DTGVSQNPRHKITKRGQNVTFRCDPISEHNRLYWYRQTLGQGPEFLTYFQNEAQLEKSRLLSDRFSAERPKGSFSTLEIQRTEQGDSAMYLCASSLNQYGYTFGSGTRLTVV.